The clone carrying this T cell receptor beta chain was recorded many times. The data originate from a study of blood T cell repertoires in COVID-19. Sequenced by immunoSEQ multiplex PCR; TCRdb stores in-frame clones only, minus some. The table lists about 86,000 clones, roughly three quarters of them singletons. This clonotype was obtained from a man between 65 and 80 years old with acute or convalescent COVID-19. Sequenced sample: peripheral blood.

Here the CDR3 DNA reads TGCGCCAGCAGCCCGGTCGGGGAACGGAACACTGAAGCTTTCTTT. This codes for CASSPVGERNTEAFF. J is TRBJ1-1 and V is TRBV4-1; D is unclear. Germline-derived CDR1 and CDR2 are MGHRA and YSYEKL. This CDR3 has 15 residues. V was shortened by 4 bases and J by 1 base, with 13 bases between the two germline ends.